The clone carrying this T cell receptor (beta chain) showed up just once. The protocol was immunoSEQ multiplex PCR, while the TCRdb copy is restricted to in-frame clones and leaves out a portion. The top ten hold roughly 2% of the sample, which has about 40,000 clones, approximately 78% seen once. The source of the sample is a study of OX40 agonist ivuxolimab in advanced cancers. This CDR3 comprises 14 residues. The V gene end was trimmed by 3 bases and the J gene end by 3 bases; junction bases not matched to a gene: 3. The V gene's germline CDR1 is SGHRS and CDR2 YFSETQ. J is TRBJ1-5 and V is TRBV5-1; 7 bases match TRBD1. The sequence was collected from an adult with an advanced solid tumor such as melanoma, head and neck, liver or kidney cancer. The source material was CD4+ or CD8+ T cells sorted from blood, sampled in a trial of the OX40 agonist ivuxolimab. Written as DNA, the CDR3 is TGCGCCAGCAGCTCTGGGACAGCCAATCAGCCCCAGCATTTT. Its protein is CASSSGTANQPQHF.